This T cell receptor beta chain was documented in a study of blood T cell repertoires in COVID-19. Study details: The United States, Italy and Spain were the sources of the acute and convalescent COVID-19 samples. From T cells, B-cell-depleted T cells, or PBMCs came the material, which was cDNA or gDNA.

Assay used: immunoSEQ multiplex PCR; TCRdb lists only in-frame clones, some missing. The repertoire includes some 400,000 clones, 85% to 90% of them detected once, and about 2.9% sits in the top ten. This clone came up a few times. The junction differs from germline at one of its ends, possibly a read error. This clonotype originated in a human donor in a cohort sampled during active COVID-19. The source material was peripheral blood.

The CDR3 region has the DNA TGTGCCAGCAGGTTAGGCCTGGCTGGCTACACCTTC. It is translated as CASRLGLAGYTF. The chain couples TRBV12-3 or TRBV12-4 to TRBJ1-2; D unresolved. This CDR3 is 12 amino acids long.